This TCR beta chain was recovered during a study of cytomegalovirus exposure and HLA in healthy donors. Overall study findings and caveats: Some V segments (TRBV6-2 and TRBV6-3 among them) were excluded as indistinguishable. Sequencing depth across donors, presence/absence analyses assumed, was roughly uniform. In a later analysis, TCR beta V- and J-gene trimming was associated with a missense DCLRE1C variant. In a later analysis, compared with equally common non-associated chains, HLA-associated beta chains were more expanded.

13 Jbeta primers and 60 Vbeta primers were used for the PCR. Only in-frame clones appear in the TCRdb table, and some are missing; sequencing was by immunoSEQ multiplex PCR. The data include 100,000 to 150,000 clones; the top ten clones carry around 1.6%. The germline CDR1 and CDR2 sequences are SGDLS and YYNGEE. The CDR3 has 14 amino acids. Trimming removed 0 bases at V and 7 bases at J, with 8 bases between. Comments on this clone: Its cognate antigen is unknown.

This receptor was obtained from a young man in good health and CMV-seronegative. Sequenced input: PBMCs. The V call is TRBV9, the J call TRBJ1-6, with a weak D call TRBD1 (5 bases). In nucleotides, the CDR3 is TGTGCCAGCAGCGTAGGGGGCGGAAATTCACCCCTCCACTTT. Amino acids: CASSVGGGNSPLHF.